This T cell receptor (beta chain) was recorded in a study of T-cell memory formation after mild COVID-19. MiXCR, applied by TCRdb to the 5' RACE reads, yields one record per CDR3 protein. The sample holds 150,000 to 200,000 distinct CDR3 sequences, roughly 15% seen once. This clonotype was seen only a few times. Sequencing input: PBMCs or a T cell subset sorted from them (not recorded which). This clonotype originated in an adult woman who had mild COVID-19 (a few samples of this study predate the infection). Cell type and time point are not known.

CDR3 residues: CASSQGTGGFQTQYF. DNA for the CDR3: TGCGCCAGCAGCCAAGGGACAGGGGGCTTTCAGACCCAGTACTTC. The chain carries TRBV4-3 and TRBJ2-5, with 11 bases that match TRBD1. Germline CDR1 reads LGHNA; CDR2 reads YSLEER. This CDR3 contains 15 residues. V was clipped by 1 base and J by 6 bases; unmatched bases: 4.